This T cell receptor (beta chain) was identified in a study of T-cell memory formation after mild COVID-19. Notes on the study in general: The authors left the SARS-CoV-2 specificity of second-wave clones peaking on day 37 unconfirmed. Pre-infection memory showed some responding clones, and this suggested that cross-reactive memory joined.

The CDR3 loop spans 15 amino acids. Germline V gives CDR1 SGHRS, CDR2 YFSETQ. Trimming shortened V by 2 bases and J by 1 base, and 12 bases separated the two germline ends. As to this clonotype: The antigen is undetermined.

TCRdb used MiXCR to reprocess the 5' RACE reads, holding one entry per CDR3 protein. The sample shows about 390,000 distinct CDR3 sequences, roughly 15% of them seen only once. The chain couples TRBV5-1 to TRBJ1-1; D gene ambiguous. The sequence was collected from a man aged 18 to 29 who had mild COVID-19 (a few samples of this study predate the infection). Cell type and time point are not known. Specimen: PBMCs or a T cell subset sorted from them (not recorded which). The CDR3 bases are TGCGCCAGCAGCTTCAGTATCGGAAAGAACACTGAAGCTTTCTTT. Its protein is CASSFSIGKNTEAFF.